Sequencing of this T cell receptor beta chain was carried out in a study of blood T cell repertoires in COVID-19. Across the whole study: Samples representing acute and convalescent COVID-19 were sourced from the United States, Italy and Spain. T cells, B-cell-depleted T cells, or PBMCs provided the cDNA or gDNA that served as material.

Original data processing: Amplification with reference gene primers provided the estimates of nucleated cell counts. Data came from immunoSEQ multiplex PCR; TCRdb stores just in-frame clones and leaves some out. From that table come the V and J calls and clone size; the DNA was used to work out D and trimming. Of around 210,000 clones listed, around 90% are singletons. Per the germline V gene, CDR1 is SGHAT and CDR2 is FQDESV (reference sequence). Losses at the gene ends were 1 base for V and 0 bases for J; bases not matched to a gene: 2. This CDR3 is built from 15 residues. Specimen: peripheral blood. This TCR came from a man between 18 and 29 years old with active or convalescent COVID-19. This chain uses TRBV11-1 with TRBJ1-2; the match to TRBD1 covers 7 bases. CDR3 nucleotide sequence: TGTGCCAGCAGCTTAGGGGACAGAGCTAACTATGGCTACACCTTC. This sequence encodes CASSLGDRANYGYTF.